This T cell receptor (beta chain) is from a study of CD4 and CD8 cells across lung adenocarcinoma regions. Germline values: CDR1 GTSNPN, CDR2 SVGIG (reference sequence). V shed 3 bases and J shed 5 bases, with 8 bases lying between them. The CDR3 consists of 12 residues. Localized lung adenocarcinoma, a non-small cell lung cancer, affected the donors. One entry per CDR3 protein results from TCRdb running MiXCR on the PCR reads. The repertoire has some 16,000 distinct CDR3 sequences, 45% to 70% of them found once; the top ten carry approximately 32%. By frequency in the sample, this clonotype is medium-sized.

This sequence joins TRBV30 and TRBJ2-1; D may match TRBD1 or TRBD2 (6 bases each). The sequence was obtained from a female donor with lung adenocarcinoma. The CD4 and CD8 labels of this study may be unreliable. Sequenced material: CD8+ T cells from the center of a lung tumor. Written as DNA, the CDR3 is TGTGCCTGGAGCGGGGGCCACAATGAGCAGTTCTTC. As protein: CAWSGGHNEQFF.